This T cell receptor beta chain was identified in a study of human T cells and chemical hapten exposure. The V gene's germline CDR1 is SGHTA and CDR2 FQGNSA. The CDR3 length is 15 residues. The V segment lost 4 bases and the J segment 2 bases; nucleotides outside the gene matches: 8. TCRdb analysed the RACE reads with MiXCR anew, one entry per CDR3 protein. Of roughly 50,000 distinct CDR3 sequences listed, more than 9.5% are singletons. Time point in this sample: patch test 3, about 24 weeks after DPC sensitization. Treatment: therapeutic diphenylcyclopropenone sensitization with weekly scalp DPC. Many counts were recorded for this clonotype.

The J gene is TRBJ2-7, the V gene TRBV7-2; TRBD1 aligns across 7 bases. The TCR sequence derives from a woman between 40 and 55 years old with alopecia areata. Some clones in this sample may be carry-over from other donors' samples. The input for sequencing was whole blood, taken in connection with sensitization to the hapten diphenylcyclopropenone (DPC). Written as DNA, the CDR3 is TGTGCCAGCAGCTCATGGGACAGCCGAACCTACGAGCAGTACTTC. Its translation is CASSSWDSRTYEQYF.